This T cell receptor (beta chain) was recorded in a study of T cells in Graves' hyperthyroidism and ophthalmopathy. Study-wide background: Peripheral blood was drawn at first diagnosis, prior to all treatment.

There were TCR beta CDR3 regions amplified from RNA transcripts. Initially, a first-round RT-PCR of the TCR CDR3 employed the HTBI primer set. TCRdb reprocessed the multiplex PCR reads via MiXCR and lists one record per CDR3 protein. This table holds some 600,000 distinct CDR3 sequences, roughly 14% found once. Study-wide results and limits: Model output signaled ophthalmopathy a median 6.5 months ahead of onset.

Trimming removed 6 bases from V and 7 bases from J, with 19 bases in between. The CDR3 length is 14 residues. Germline V lookup: CDR1 MDHEN, CDR2 SYDVKM. Pregnant or lactating patients were excluded, as were those with uncontrolled infection or other autoimmune disease. The diagnostic basis comprised clinical symptoms, serum thyroxine and TRAb, thyroid ultrasound and orbital computed tomography. This clonotype was picked up a small number of times. What it binds is unknown. The sequence derives from a woman in her twenties or thirties with Graves' hyperthyroidism that later progressed to Graves' ophthalmopathy. The specimen was blood. The chain is built from TRBV28 and TRBJ2-7; D remains ambiguous. This CDR3 reads CASSQPGQSKEQYF. For the CDR3, the DNA is TGTGCCAGCAGCCAACCGGGCCAGTCTAAAGAGCAGTACTTC.